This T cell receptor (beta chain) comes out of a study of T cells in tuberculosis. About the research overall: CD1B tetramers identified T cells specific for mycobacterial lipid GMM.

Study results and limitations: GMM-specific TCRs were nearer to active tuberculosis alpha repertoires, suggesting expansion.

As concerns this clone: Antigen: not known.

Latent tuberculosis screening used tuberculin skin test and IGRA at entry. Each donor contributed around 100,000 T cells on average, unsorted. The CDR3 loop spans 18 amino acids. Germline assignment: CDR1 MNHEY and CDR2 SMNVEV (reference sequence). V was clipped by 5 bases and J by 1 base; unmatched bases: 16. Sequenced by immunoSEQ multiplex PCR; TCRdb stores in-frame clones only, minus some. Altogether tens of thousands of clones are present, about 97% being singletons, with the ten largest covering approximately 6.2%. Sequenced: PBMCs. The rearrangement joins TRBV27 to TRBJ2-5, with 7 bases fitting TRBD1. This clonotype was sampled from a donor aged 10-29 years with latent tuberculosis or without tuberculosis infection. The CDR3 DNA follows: TGTGCCAGCAGTCCCACCTCCCAAGACAGGGTGTCCCAAGAGACCCAGTACTTC. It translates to CASSPTSQDRVSQETQYF.